What follows are 24 T cell receptor beta chains derived from one specimen sequenced in a study of CD8 T cells in ankylosing spondylitis. Broader study findings: Blood from ankylosing spondylitis patients appeared to carry a characteristic roughly eight-variant TCR beta motif.

Via MiXCR, TCRdb re-called the 5' RACE reads, giving one row per CDR3 protein. The sample lists roughly 700,000 distinct CDR3 sequences; around 20% were seen once. For these receptors, no antigen is known. Sequencing was carried out using blood, either unsorted or a sorted T cell fraction (not recorded which). The receptors stem from a male donor with ankylosing spondylitis.

The rearrangement joins TRBV28 to TRBJ2-1; no clear D gene. Germline V CDR1 and CDR2: MDHEN, SYDVKM. CDR3 size: 13 residues. Trimming stripped 8 bases from V and 6 bases from J, with 14 bases between. CDR3 DNA sequence: TGTGCCAGCTTGGGCCAACCCCTCAATGAGCAGTTCTTC. Translated, it gives CASLGQPLNEQFF. The full variable domain, rest sourced from reference TRBV28 and TRBJ2-1, is DVKVTQSSRYLVKRTGEKVFLECVQDMDHENMFWYRQDPGLGLRLIYFSYDVKMKEKGDIPEGYSVSREKKERFSLILESASTNQTSMYLCASLGQPLNEQFFGPGTRLTVL.

CDR3 sequence: CSAGTSGGGYEQYF. CDR3 DNA: TGCAGTGCTGGGACTAGCGGGGGGGGCTACGAGCAGTACTTC. The J gene is TRBJ2-7, the V gene TRBV20-1, with TRBD2 identical over 16 bases. With 5 bases clipped from V and 3 bases from J, the junction kept 1 base outside the gene matches. Germline V CDR1 and CDR2: DFQATT, SNEGSKA (reference sequence). This CDR3 contains 14 residues.

The chain recombines TRBV2 with TRBJ2-1; 8 bases are a match to TRBD1. The trim removed 1 base at V and 5 bases at J, leaving 4 bases unmatched. This CDR3 contains 15 residues. Germline lookup yields CDR1 SNHLY and CDR2 FYNNEI. The CDR3 is CASSEGRGRHNEQFF. In nucleotides, the CDR3 is TGTGCCAGCAGTGAAGGCAGGGGGCGCCACAATGAGCAGTTCTTC.

This clonotype has more than one count but fewer than ten. The chain employs TRBV29-1 and TRBJ2-7, with 8 bases identical to TRBD1. The trim removed 5 bases at V and 4 bases at J, leaving 7 bases unmatched. This CDR3 region has 13 residues. Germline values: CDR1 SQVTM, CDR2 ANQGSEA. The CDR3 DNA reads TGCAGCGTTCGGTCAGGGGGCACGTACGAGCAGTACTTC. Protein: CSVRSGGTYEQYF.

The gene calls are TRBV25-1 and TRBJ1-4; TRBD1 matches 8 bases. There are 15 residues in the CDR3. Unmatched junction bases numbered 8, after V lost 6 bases and J lost 5 bases. CDR1 and CDR2 (germline): MGHDK, SYGVNS. CDR3 protein: CASSVGDRPNEKLFF. Here the CDR3 DNA reads TGTGCCAGCAGCGTAGGGGACAGGCCGAATGAAAAACTGTTTTTT.

V is TRBV5-1 and J is TRBJ2-3, with D hard to call. In germline, CDR1 is SGHRS, CDR2 YFSETQ. V was clipped by 0 bases and J by 5 bases, with 13 bases between them. This CDR3 spans 15 amino acids. The CDR3 DNA sequence: TGCGCCAGCAGCTTGGCTTCCGGCTGGCGAGATACGCAGTATTTT. This gives the protein CASSLASGWRDTQYF.

This clonotype was counted ten times or more. The chain is built from TRBV7-9 and TRBJ1-1; 7 bases fit TRBD1. Germline V gives CDR1 SEHNR, CDR2 FQNEAQ (reference sequence). With V trimmed by 5 bases and J by 6 bases, 3 bases remained unmatched. The CDR3 is 12 amino acids. CDR3 in DNA: TGTGCCAGCAGCGCGGGGACAGCTGAAGCTTTCTTT. It is translated as CASSAGTAEAFF.

The chain carries TRBV6-2 or TRBV6-3 and TRBJ1-4; D is undetermined. V gave up 6 bases and J gave up 7 bases, with 18 bases separating them. This CDR3 region has 15 residues. Germline V lookup: CDR1 MNHEY, CDR2 SVGEGT. The CDR3 loop reads CASSPGPRAGEKLFF. The CDR3 DNA sequence: TGTGCCAGCAGCCCCGGGCCCCGGGCGGGTGAAAAACTGTTTTTT.

The chain couples TRBV15 to TRBJ1-3; 8 bases are a match to TRBD1. Per the germline V gene, CDR1 is LNHNV and CDR2 is YYDKDF (reference sequence). V shed 2 bases and J 4 bases; nucleotides not matched to a gene: 7. The CDR3 totals 16 residues. The CDR3: CATSRNTGGTGNTIYF. CDR3 nucleotides: TGTGCCACCAGCAGAAATACAGGGGGTACAGGAAACACCATATATTTT.

This clonotype was observed a handful of times. The V gene is TRBV5-1, the J gene TRBJ1-4, with D perhaps TRBD1 (5 bases). In germline, CDR1 is SGHRS, CDR2 YFSETQ. V gave up 4 bases and J gave up 7 bases, with 20 bases separating them. CDR3 size: 16 residues. The CDR3 region is CASSLWTVGRGEKLFF. In nucleotides, the CDR3 is TGCGCCAGCAGCCTCTGGACTGTGGGGCGCGGTGAAAAACTGTTTTTT.

This clonotype has more than one count but fewer than ten. The chain employs TRBV5-1 and TRBJ2-3; D not certain. Trimming took off 7 bases at V and 0 bases at J, with 12 bases between the two ends. The CDR3 covers 14 residues. Germline V CDR1 and CDR2: SGHRS, YFSETQ. The CDR3 nucleotides read TGCGCCAGCTCCCAACAGCCAAGCACAGATACGCAGTATTTT. Its translation: CASSQQPSTDTQYF.

This clonotype appeared a few times. The rearrangement uses TRBV4-3 and TRBJ1-1; a weak D match, TRBD1 (6 bases). CDR1 and CDR2 (germline): LGHNA, YSLEER. Trimming took 5 bases from V and 4 from J, leaving 14 bases between them. There are 14 residues in the CDR3. In DNA form, the CDR3 reads TGCGCCAGCAGCGTAGACACAGGGTCCACTGAAGCTTTCTTT. This translates into CASSVDTGSTEAFF.

The gene calls are TRBV4-1 and TRBJ2-1, with D perhaps TRBD2 (6 bases). This CDR3 comprises 17 residues. The ends were cut back, 1 base at V and 0 bases at J, with 13 bases in the middle. Germline V CDR1 and CDR2: MGHRA, YSYEKL. This CDR3 reads CASSQVTGLNSYNEQFF. CDR3 DNA: TGCGCCAGCAGCCAAGTCACGGGACTCAACTCCTACAATGAGCAGTTCTTC.

The chain carries TRBV9 and TRBJ1-4; maybe TRBD1 (5 bases). The V end lost 4 bases, the J end lost 0 bases, and 10 bases lay between the germline ends. This CDR3 contains 15 residues. CDR1 and CDR2 from the germline V gene are SGDLS and YYNGEE. In DNA, the CDR3 is TGTGCCAGCAGCCGGGGGGGGACAACTAATGAAAAACTGTTTTTT. Translation: CASSRGGTTNEKLFF.

CDR3 sequence: CSASRGGGLQETQYF. CDR3 bases: TGCAGTGCCTCCCGGGGTGGGGGATTACAAGAGACCCAGTACTTC. This chain uses TRBV20-1 with TRBJ2-5; D could derive from TRBD1 or TRBD2 (5 bases each). The germline gives CDR1 DFQATT, CDR2 SNEGSKA (reference sequence). This CDR3 is built from 15 residues. V lost 6 bases and J lost 2, with 19 bases in between.

The sample holds a few counts of this clonotype. J is TRBJ1-5 and V is TRBV5-1; D unresolved. In germline, CDR1 is SGHRS, CDR2 YFSETQ. V was pared by 0 bases and J by 6 bases, with 13 bases between. The CDR3 covers 15 residues. CDR3 DNA: TGCGCCAGCAGCTTGGAAGGTATGGGAGGTCAGCCCCAGCATTTT. This translates into CASSLEGMGGQPQHF.

The chain uses TRBV2 and TRBJ1-2, with 7 bases fitting TRBD1. The CDR3 spans 12 residues. The germline V gene has CDR1 SNHLY and CDR2 FYNNEI. Losses at the gene ends were 2 bases for V and 7 bases for J; bases not matched to a gene: 1. CDR3 sequence: CASSETGVGYTF. The CDR3 bases are TGTGCCAGCAGTGAAACAGGGGTTGGCTACACCTTC.

This clonotype has a count of ten or more. The rearrangement links TRBV15 to TRBJ2-3; 8 bases are a match to TRBD2. V was clipped by 0 bases and J by 5 bases; unmatched bases: 4. The germline gives CDR1 LNHNV, CDR2 YYDKDF (reference sequence). The CDR3 totals 15 residues. Here the CDR3 DNA reads TGTGCCACCAGCAGAGAGAGCGGGGGTGTAGATACGCAGTATTTT. It encodes CATSRESGGVDTQYF.

The chain combines TRBV20-1 with TRBJ1-1; 7 bases match TRBD1. Per germline, CDR1 DFQATT and CDR2 SNEGSKA (reference sequence). CDR3 size: 14 residues. The junction had 8 bases not matched to a gene; V was cut back by 6 bases and J by 1 base. The CDR3 loop reads CSATPYRGNTEAFF. The CDR3 region has the DNA TGCAGTGCCACACCTTACAGGGGGAACACTGAAGCTTTCTTT.

The sample holds a few counts of this clonotype. CDR3 loop: CASSQLGTRLEKLFF. The DNA for the CDR3 is TGCGCCAGCAGCCAACTAGGGACACGACTTGAAAAACTGTTTTTT. The chain recombines TRBV4-1 with TRBJ1-4, with a tentative D call TRBD1 (6 bases). Germline CDR1 MGHRA, CDR2 YSYEKL. With 2 bases removed from V and 7 bases from J, the gap between germline ends came to 14 bases. The CDR3 consists of 15 residues.

The rearrangement joins TRBV20-1 to TRBJ2-5, with D perhaps TRBD2 (7 bases). Germline V CDR1 and CDR2: DFQATT, SNEGSKA (reference sequence). This CDR3 has 16 residues. V was trimmed by 4 bases and J by 5 bases, leaving 23 bases between them. CDR3: CSAISFEGGPEETQYF. CDR3 sequence (DNA): TGCAGTGCTATAAGTTTCGAGGGGGGGCCGGAGGAGACCCAGTACTTC.

This clonotype was recorded a few times. The rearrangement uses TRBV5-1 and TRBJ1-6, with a tentative D call TRBD1 (6 bases). The CDR3 totals 14 residues. Deletions cut 3 bases from V and 7 bases from J, with 11 bases between. CDR1 and CDR2 (germline): SGHRS, YFSETQ. The CDR3 coding sequence is TGCGCCAGCAGCTGGGGGGCAGAGAATTCACCCCTCCACTTT. It codes for CASSWGAENSPLHF.

The rearrangement uses TRBV12-3 or TRBV12-4 and TRBJ1-5; D perhaps matches TRBD1 (5 bases). V lost 2 bases, J lost 3 bases, and 11 bases lay in between. The CDR3 extends over 15 amino acids. CDR3 region: CASSLSGDLNQPQHF. In nucleotides, the CDR3 is TGTGCCAGCAGTTTATCGGGGGACCTCAATCAGCCCCAGCATTTT.

This clonotype has only a few counts. The rearrangement joins TRBV7-9 to TRBJ2-4; TRBD1 is a possible D gene (5 bases). V gave up 3 bases and J gave up 5 bases, with 11 bases separating them. Germline V gene lookup returns CDR1 SEHNR and CDR2 FQNEAQ (reference sequence). The CDR3 runs 14 residues. The CDR3 region is CASSLGWGQNIQYF. CDR3 DNA: TGTGCCAGCAGCTTGGGCTGGGGCCAAAACATTCAGTACTTC.